Listed here are 29 T cell receptor beta chains from one sample, sequenced in a study of T cell responses to AZD1222 COVID-19 vaccine. Only in-frame clones appear in the TCRdb table, and some are missing; sequencing was by immunoSEQ multiplex PCR. The sample yields more than 140,000 clones, around nine tenths seen once. This specimen consisted of peripheral blood, obtained on day 0 of AZD1222 vaccination. The receptors originated from an adult in good health.

The sample holds one count of this clone. The genes are TRBV18 and TRBJ1-2, with D perhaps TRBD1 (5 bases). Germline-derived CDR1 and CDR2 are KGHSH and LQKENI. CDR3 length equals 15 residues. Trimming removed 0 bases at V and 4 bases at J, with 12 bases between. CDR3 in DNA: TGTGCCAGCTCACCACCAACAGGCTCTCCCTATGGCTACACCTTC. Translating it yields CASSPPTGSPYGYTF.

The V and J genes are TRBV7-3 and TRBJ1-4, with D hard to call. The V gene's germline CDR1 is SGHTA and CDR2 FQGTGA. V dropped 5 bases and J dropped 0 bases, with 22 bases sitting between them. This CDR3 has 19 amino acids. The CDR3 loop reads CASSLQFEAGKATNEKLFF. The CDR3 DNA reads TGTGCCAGCAGCCTCCAGTTCGAGGCAGGAAAGGCAACTAATGAAAAACTGTTTTTT.

This clone occurred a few times. V and J are TRBV5-6 and TRBJ1-1, with D maybe TRBD1 (6 bases). The V end was cut by 4 bases, the J end by 2 bases, with 15 bases between. Germline CDR1 reads SGHDT; CDR2 reads YYEEEE. The CDR3 consists of 15 residues. The CDR3 protein is CASSPNREVNTEAFF. The CDR3 bases are TGTGCCAGCAGCCCGAACAGGGAGGTCAACACTGAAGCTTTCTTT.

The rearrangement links TRBV7-6 to TRBJ2-7, with 7 bases that match TRBD1. Trimming removed 5 bases from V and 6 bases from J; junction bases left unmatched: 7. The CDR3 has 13 amino acids. Per germline, CDR1 SGHVS and CDR2 FNYEAQ. CDR3 protein: CASSPGTAGEQYF. CDR3 coding DNA: TGTGCCAGCAGCCCCGGGACAGCTGGCGAGCAGTACTTC.

The chain links TRBV6-5 to TRBJ1-1, with TRBD1 as a possible D gene (6 bases). Trimming pared 6 bases from V and 4 bases from J, leaving 15 bases between. Germline CDR1 MNHEY, CDR2 SVGAGI. The CDR3 consists of 14 residues. The CDR3 region is CASRRTGRGTEAFF. The CDR3 bases are TGTGCCAGCAGGCGTACAGGGCGGGGCACTGAAGCTTTCTTT.

This rearrangement joins TRBV28 to TRBJ1-4; 9 nucleotides agree with TRBD1. The junction had 14 bases not matched to a gene; V was cut back by 5 bases and J by 10 bases. This CDR3 is built from 16 residues. Germline V CDR1 and CDR2: MDHEN, SYDVKM. CDR3 DNA sequence: TGTGCCAGCAGTCTCCCCCGACAGGGGGAATATGGAAAACTGTTTTTT. Encoded protein: CASSLPRQGEYGKLFF.

This clone has more than one count but fewer than ten. The V call is TRBV6-5, the J call TRBJ1-5; D uncertain. Germline loops: CDR1 MNHEY, CDR2 SVGAGI. The V gene lost 2 bases and the J gene lost 3 bases, with 5 bases spanning the gap. This CDR3 contains 13 residues. The CDR3 DNA is TGTGCCAGCAGTTACCGGAACAATCAGCCCCAGCATTTT. Its protein product is CASSYRNNQPQHF.

This chain links TRBV19 with TRBJ2-1; 7 nucleotides line up with TRBD1. CDR1 is LNHDA and CDR2 is SQIVND in the germline V gene (reference sequence). With 7 bases clipped from V and 8 bases from J, the junction kept 17 bases outside the gene matches. This CDR3 has 16 residues. The CDR3 spells CASKRQGVSNVDEQFF. The CDR3 nucleotides are TGTGCCAGTAAAAGACAGGGTGTCTCAAACGTCGATGAGCAGTTCTTC.

The rearrangement uses TRBV7-9 and TRBJ2-1; the D gene is possibly TRBD1 (5 bases). The CDR3 sequence is 16 residues long. The germline V and J ends were trimmed by 5 bases and 2 bases, with 16 bases remaining between them. Per germline, CDR1 SEHNR and CDR2 FQNEAQ (reference sequence). The chain's CDR3 is CASSLGWAGTYNEQFF. Here the CDR3 DNA reads TGTGCCAGCAGCCTAGGATGGGCAGGGACCTACAATGAGCAGTTCTTC.

This sequence joins TRBV15 and TRBJ1-6, with D hard to call. The V end lost 8 bases, the J end lost 14 bases, and 16 bases lay between the germline ends. The CDR3 contains 12 residues. Germline V gene sequence: CDR1 LNHNV, CDR2 YYDKDF (reference sequence). Here the CDR3 DNA reads TGTGCCACCTCCTTAGGCCCGAAGGCCCTCCACTTT. Protein sequence: CATSLGPKALHF.

About this clone: At one boundary the junction diverges from the germline segment, which might be a read error. This sequence joins TRBV7-7 and TRBJ2-2; 13 positions match TRBD2. The germline gives CDR1 SSHAT, CDR2 FNYEAQ (reference sequence). The CDR3 contains 17 residues. Here the CDR3 DNA reads TGTGCTAGCAGCCCCGGACTAGCGGGAGCCTCGACCGGGGAGCTGTTTTTT. It codes for CASSPGLAGASTGELFF.

This chain uses TRBV5-8 with TRBJ1-2; TRBD1 matches at 8 bases. This CDR3 has 14 amino acids. The trim removed 1 base at V and 4 bases at J, leaving 3 bases unmatched. Germline V lookup: CDR1 SGHTS, CDR2 YDEGEE. The CDR3 region is CASSLTGGSYGYTF. The CDR3 region has the DNA TGTGCCAGCAGCTTGACAGGGGGAAGCTATGGCTACACCTTC.

The CDR3 DNA reads as TGTGCCAGCAGCTTTCAGACAGGGCGCAATTCACCCCTCCACTTT. Translation: CASSFQTGRNSPLHF. V is TRBV7-9 and J is TRBJ1-6, with 7 bases that match TRBD1. Trimming removed 3 bases from V and 7 bases from J; junction bases left unmatched: 6. Germline V gene sequence: CDR1 SEHNR, CDR2 FQNEAQ (reference sequence). This CDR3 is 15 amino acids long.

This clone appeared once. This chain joins TRBV7-3 and TRBJ1-1, with D possibly being TRBD1 (5 bases). CDR3 length: 14 amino acids. The V end was cut by 2 bases, the J end by 6 bases, with 13 bases between. Germline CDR1 and CDR2: SGHTA and FQGTGA. The CDR3 DNA is TGTGCCAGCAGCTTAGTACCCGGGGCGGCTGAAGCTTTCTTT. Translating gives CASSLVPGAAEAFF. Full variable domain (missing parts from reference TRBV7-3 and TRBJ1-1): GAGVSQTPSNKVTEKGKYVELRCDPISGHTALYWYRQSLGQGPEFLIYFQGTGAADDSGLPNDRFFAVRPEGSVSTLKIQRTERGDSAVYLCASSLVPGAAEAFFGQGTRLTVV.

The genes are TRBV5-1 and TRBJ2-1; perhaps TRBD2 as D (5 bases). This CDR3 contains 15 residues. V lost 7 bases, J lost 4 bases, and 18 bases lay in between. Germline V lookup: CDR1 SGHRS, CDR2 YFSETQ. The CDR3 loop is CASGRGTGFYNEQFF. The CDR3 DNA reads as TGCGCCAGCGGCCGGGGAACGGGATTTTACAATGAGCAGTTCTTC.

This clone was recorded only once. The chain combines TRBV5-8 with TRBJ1-5, with D maybe TRBD1 (5 bases). Germline V gene lookup returns CDR1 SGHTS and CDR2 YDEGEE. The CDR3 is 14 residues long. Trimming took 4 bases from V and 6 from J, leaving 14 bases between them. CDR3 sequence: CASSPGGRGQPQHF. In DNA, the CDR3 is TGTGCCAGCAGCCCCGGAGGGAGGGGTCAGCCCCAGCATTTT.

The gene calls are TRBV15 and TRBJ1-1; D is ambiguous. V was pared by 8 bases and J by 1 base, with 11 bases between. This CDR3 region has 13 residues. Germline V CDR1 and CDR2: LNHNV, YYDKDF (reference sequence). The CDR3 here is CATALGRNTEAFF. CDR3 nucleotides: TGTGCCACCGCCTTAGGAAGGAACACTGAAGCTTTCTTT.

The chain uses TRBV5-5 and TRBJ2-7; 8 positions agree with TRBD1. Germline lookup yields CDR1 SGHKS and CDR2 YYEKEE (reference sequence). CDR3 length equals 16 residues. J gave up 1 base and V 0 bases, and 6 bases lay outside the gene matches. CDR3 loop: CASSLAAGTGSYEQYF. CDR3 nucleotides: TGTGCCAGCAGCTTGGCAGCCGGGACAGGTTCCTACGAGCAGTACTTC.

V is TRBV7-9 and J is TRBJ2-3; 11 bases are a match to TRBD2. Losses at the gene ends were 5 bases for V and 0 bases for J; bases not matched to a gene: 7. Germline loops: CDR1 SEHNR, CDR2 FQNEAQ (reference sequence). CDR3 size: 17 residues. The chain's CDR3 is CASSPLGTSGSTDTQYF. The CDR3 DNA sequence: TGTGCCAGCAGCCCGTTGGGGACTAGCGGAAGCACAGATACGCAGTATTTT.

The J gene is TRBJ2-2, the V gene TRBV19; 9 nucleotides agree with TRBD2. Trimming at V came to 6 bases and at J to 4 bases, leaving 6 bases not matched to a gene. In germline, CDR1 is LNHDA, CDR2 SQIVND (reference sequence). The CDR3 runs 15 residues. In nucleotides, the CDR3 is TGTGCCAGTAGCTCCGGGACTAGCAGCACCGGGGAGCTGTTTTTT. Translated, it gives CASSSGTSSTGELFF.

This clone was detected only once. J is TRBJ1-1 and V is TRBV15; D is undetermined. V was pared by 3 bases and J by 0 bases, with 17 bases between. The CDR3 runs 17 residues. Germline V gene sequence: CDR1 LNHNV, CDR2 YYDKDF (reference sequence). CDR3 residues: CATSRPEPIILNTEAFF. CDR3 nucleotide sequence: TGTGCCACCAGCAGGCCAGAACCAATCATATTGAACACTGAAGCTTTCTTT.

The V and J genes are TRBV4-3 and TRBJ2-3; D is ambiguous. The V gene lost 1 base and the J gene lost 7 bases, with 15 bases spanning the gap. Germline CDR1 LGHNA, CDR2 YSLEER. The CDR3 totals 15 residues. The CDR3 reads CASSQGVAVSHTQYF. The CDR3 DNA reads TGCGCCAGCAGCCAAGGGGTTGCAGTGTCCCATACGCAGTATTTT.

The chain employs TRBV13 and TRBJ2-7, with 8 bases aligning to TRBD1. V dropped 4 bases and J dropped 7; count of bases not matched to a gene: 9. This CDR3 region has 14 residues. Germline loops: CDR1 PRHDT, CDR2 FYEKMQ (reference sequence). As DNA, the CDR3 is TGTGCCAGCAGCTCCTTCCCAGGGGGCGCGGAGCAGTACTTC. Translating it yields CASSSFPGGAEQYF.

The chain couples TRBV28 to TRBJ1-5; D might be TRBD1 (5 bases). Looked up from germline, CDR1 is MDHEN and CDR2 is SYDVKM. With 7 bases removed from V and 6 bases from J, the gap between germline ends came to 13 bases. CDR3 length: 13 residues. The CDR3 protein is CASIKRGGQPQHF. CDR3 nucleotide sequence: TGTGCCAGCATCAAACGGGGGGGTCAGCCCCAGCATTTT.

This chain links TRBV6-1 with TRBJ2-4; D possibly uses TRBD1 or TRBD2 (6 bases each). Trimming shortened V by 1 base and J by 9 bases, and 13 bases separated the two germline ends. There are 14 residues in the CDR3. Germline CDR1 and CDR2: MNHNS and SASEGT. As DNA, the CDR3 is TGTGCCAGCAGTGAAGTGGGGGGACAAGGCATTCAGTACTTC. Its protein is CASSEVGGQGIQYF.

The rearrangement joins TRBV3-1 (or the pseudogene TRBV3-2) to TRBJ2-7, with D hard to call. Germline lookup yields CDR1 LGHDT and CDR2 YNNKEL (reference sequence). The V and J ends lost 4 bases and 2 bases respectively, with 3 bases between them. The CDR3 totals 11 residues. The CDR3 DNA reads as TGTGCCAGCAGCCGAGCCTACGAGCAGTACTTC. This translates into CASSRAYEQYF.

Only one count was recorded for this clone. The V gene is TRBV27, the J gene TRBJ2-4; D is possibly TRBD1 (6 bases). V lost 6 bases to trimming and J lost 5 bases, with 17 bases between them. The CDR3 has 15 residues. Germline CDR1 MNHEY, CDR2 SMNVEV (reference sequence). CDR3 nucleotide sequence: TGTGCCAGCAGGTCGACAGGTGCTGGGGAAAACATTCAGTACTTC. Amino acid sequence: CASRSTGAGENIQYF.

The chain couples TRBV28 to TRBJ1-5; maybe TRBD1 (6 bases). CDR1 MDHEN and CDR2 SYDVKM come from the germline V gene. V was trimmed by 4 bases and J by 4 bases, leaving 11 bases between them. The CDR3 is 14 amino acids. The CDR3 sequence: CASSSPGANQPQHF. As DNA, the CDR3 is TGTGCCAGCAGTTCTCCAGGGGCTAATCAGCCCCAGCATTTT.

The J gene is TRBJ1-1, the V gene TRBV19; TRBD1 is a possible D gene (6 bases). The CDR3 consists of 14 residues. Germline loops: CDR1 LNHDA, CDR2 SQIVND (reference sequence). The V and J ends lost 6 bases and 4 bases respectively, with 15 bases between them. CDR3 amino acids: CASRGGTGVTEAFF. The CDR3 nucleotides read TGTGCCAGTAGGGGGGGCACAGGAGTCACTGAAGCTTTCTTT.